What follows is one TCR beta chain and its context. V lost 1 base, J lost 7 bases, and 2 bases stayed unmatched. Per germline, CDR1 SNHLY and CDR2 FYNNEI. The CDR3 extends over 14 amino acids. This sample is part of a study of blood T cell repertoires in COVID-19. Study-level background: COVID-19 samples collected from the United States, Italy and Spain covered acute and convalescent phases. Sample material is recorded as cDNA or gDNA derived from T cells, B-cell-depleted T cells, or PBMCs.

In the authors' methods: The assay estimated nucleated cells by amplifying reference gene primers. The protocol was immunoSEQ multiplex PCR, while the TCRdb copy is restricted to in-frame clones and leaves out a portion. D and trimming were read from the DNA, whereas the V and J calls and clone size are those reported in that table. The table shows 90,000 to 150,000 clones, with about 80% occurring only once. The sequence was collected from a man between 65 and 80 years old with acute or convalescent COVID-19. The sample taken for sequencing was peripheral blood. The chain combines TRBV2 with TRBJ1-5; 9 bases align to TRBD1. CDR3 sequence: CASSEVTGGQPQHF. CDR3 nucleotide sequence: TGTGCCAGCAGTGAAGTAACAGGGGGCCAGCCCCAGCATTTT.